Given below is one T cell receptor (beta chain) in context. The sample is drawn from a study of blood T cell repertoires in COVID-19. Germline V CDR1 and CDR2: MNHEY, SVGAGI. The CDR3 runs 14 residues. The trim removed 10 bases at V and 4 bases at J, leaving 8 bases unmatched. Assay used: immunoSEQ multiplex PCR; TCRdb lists only in-frame clones, some missing. Of about 230,000 clones in the sample, 83% were seen once. The V call is TRBV6-5, the J call TRBJ2-5, with 11 bases aligning to TRBD1. This receptor was obtained from a woman aged 65 to 85 with active or convalescent COVID-19. The sample consisted of peripheral blood. In DNA form, the CDR3 reads TGTGCCACCCAAAGGACAGGGGGCACAGAGACCCAGTACTTC. Translation: CATQRTGGTETQYF.